This T cell receptor beta chain stems from a study of cytomegalovirus exposure and HLA in healthy donors (TCRdb year 2017). As for the study more broadly: According to a later analysis, the approximately 120 validation repertoires were produced on the same platform as the 666 repertoires of the first cohort. To predict cytomegalovirus infection status, the study combined high-throughput TCR immunosequencing, statistical association of individual TCRs with disease status, and machine learning. The aim of the study was to test whether cataloging public T cell receptors could identify signatures of past pathogen exposure. Along with the roughly 700-subject first cohort, a separate validation cohort of about 110 different subjects was used. The study at large found these results: Subsequent analysis determined that TCRs grouped into clusters in the first cohort also showed a tendency toward co-occurrence across the 90 to 150 validation repertoires, and approximately 93% of cluster scores exceeded 0. The authors suggested that the approach could potentially be extended to other disease states and immunological phenotypes. While some public TCRs were present in many individuals, most TCR sequences turned up only very rarely across donors. A total of around 150 TCR beta chains were listed by the study as associated with cytomegalovirus. Cytomegalovirus status was reported to be diagnosed by the classifier with high specificity and sensitivity in both the original and validation cohorts. A few of the identified cytomegalovirus-associated TCR beta chains were confirmed in vitro to be specific for cytomegalovirus antigens. A later analysis lacked HLA typing for the validation cohort, so it scored co-occurrence in that cohort across all 110 or so repertoires.

The donors belonged to the validation cohort of over a hundred subjects, which was separate from the roughly 680-subject first cohort. This clone has more than one count but fewer than ten. Its antigen is not yet known. No base quality values were provided; no much bigger clone lies one nucleotide off. Reading the germline V gene (reference sequence) gives CDR1 SEHNR and CDR2 FQNEAQ. V loses 3 bases at its end and J loses 1 base; junction bases beyond the gene matches: 6. The CDR3 contains 17 residues, cysteine and phenylalanine counted. The read is trimmed to its CDR3 DNA, 51 bases read in frame from base 1. Libraries were constructed by the immunoSEQ multiplex PCR assay. Per the original workflow: A statistical classification framework was built to diagnose cytomegalovirus status from the catalog of TCR beta chain sequences. TCRdb carries this immuneACCESS record with in-frame sequences only. Its versions omit some clonotypes, under half of them owing to an unresolved V gene in the studies checked, with the rest unexplained. D and trimming come from the DNA, and the V and J calls and clone size come from that table. For this sample there are 130,000 to 150,000 clones; approximately 90% appear just once. Roughly 4.5% of the sample lies in the top ten.

The receptor was isolated from a young man in good health and CMV-seropositive. Sequencing input: PBMCs. The rearrangement combines TRBV7-9 with TRBJ2-4, with TRBD1 identical over 10 junction bases. This receptor carries the CDR3 CASSLVDRGRAKNIQYF. In nucleotides, the sequence is TGTGCCAGCAGCTTGGTAGACAGGGGGCGTGCCAAAAACATTCAGTACTTC.